These T cell receptor beta chains were read from a single sample in a study of vaccination and CD4 T cells after COVID-19. A single record per CDR3 protein comes from TCRdb applying MiXCR to the PCR reads. The data contain tens of thousands of distinct CDR3 sequences, approximately 32% of them singletons. Antigens of these TCRs are unknown. The sequenced sample consisted of cultured CD4+ T cells from blood. Receptor source: a human donor with COVID-19. Both conserved end residues are part of each CDR3. Each record gives: clone size, V gene, D gene, J gene, CDR3 protein, CDR3 DNA. A D gene is named only where the DNA matches it firmly. Expanded clones are given a class, and other clones once, few, many or no size at all.

>few|TRBV2|-|TRBJ1-1
CASSETRTSWGAFF
TGTGCCAGCAGTGAAACCAGGACTTCGTGGGGAGCTTTCTTT
>-|TRBV6-5|-|TRBJ2-1
CASSSHQGNEQFF
TGTGCCAGCAGTTCCCACCAGGGGAATGAGCAGTTCTTC
>-|TRBV5-1|-|TRBJ2-1
CASSSGQQSGSEQFF
TGCGCCAGCAGCTCCGGACAACAGTCGGGTAGTGAGCAGTTCTTC
>few|TRBV25-1|TRBD1|TRBJ1-5
CASSGTGQDQPQHF
TGTGCCAGCAGTGGGACAGGGCAGGATCAGCCCCAGCATTTT
>-|TRBV7-2|-|TRBJ2-3
CASSPAGGTDTQYF
TGTGCCAGCAGCCCCGCCGGAGGCACAGATACGCAGTATTTT
>-|TRBV4-2|-|TRBJ2-1
CASSRGLSDEQFF
TGTGCCAGCAGCCGCGGACTATCAGATGAGCAGTTCTTC
>-|TRBV14|TRBD1|TRBJ2-3
CASSPHRQGTGDTQYF
TGTGCCAGCAGCCCCCATCGACAGGGGACGGGAGATACGCAGTATTTT
>few|TRBV20-1|-|TRBJ2-5
CSAPARGSNQETQYF
TGCAGTGCGCCGGCCCGGGGGTCCAACCAAGAGACCCAGTACTTC
>few|TRBV6-1|TRBD2|TRBJ2-7
CASTRGTSGGTYEQYF
TGTGCCAGCACGCGGGGGACTAGCGGGGGGACCTACGAGCAGTACTTC
>-|TRBV10-3|-|TRBJ2-3
CAISGSRATDTQYF
TGTGCCATCAGTGGCAGCCGTGCAACAGATACGCAGTATTTT
>-|TRBV6-4|-|TRBJ2-3
CASSTRGGTDTQYF
TGTGCCAGCAGTACCAGGGGGGGCACAGATACGCAGTATTTT
>few|TRBV7-2|-|TRBJ2-7
CASSLETTRGTTYEQYF
TGTGCCAGCAGCTTAGAGACGACTAGGGGGACAACCTACGAGCAGTACTTC
>-|TRBV6-2/TRBV6-3|-|TRBJ2-3
CASRRDRGRVDTQYF
TGTGCCAGCCGAAGGGATCGGGGGAGAGTAGATACGCAGTATTTT
>-|TRBV20-1|-|TRBJ1-3
CSARDRSSGNTIYF
TGCAGTGCTAGAGATCGGTCCTCTGGAAACACCATATATTTT
>few|TRBV6-2/TRBV6-3|TRBD2|TRBJ2-3
CASNLAGASTDTQYF
TGTGCCAGCAACCTAGCGGGGGCTAGCACAGATACGCAGTATTTT
>few|TRBV2|-|TRBJ1-3
CASSQRSGGNTIYF
TGTGCCAGCAGTCAAAGATCGGGCGGAAACACCATATATTTT
>-|TRBV5-6|TRBD2|TRBJ2-3
CASSLERGARTDTQYF
TGTGCCAGCAGCTTGGAGCGGGGGGCGCGGACAGATACGCAGTATTTT
>few|TRBV7-6|-|TRBJ2-3
CASSLLRGGDTQYF
TGTGCCAGCAGCTTATTGCGGGGCGGAGATACGCAGTATTTT
>-|TRBV20-1|-|TRBJ2-1
CSARKQNNEQFF
TGCAGTGCTAGAAAACAGAATAATGAGCAGTTCTTC
>few|TRBV6-1|TRBD2|TRBJ2-3
CASTRLAWSTDTQYF
TGTGCCAGCACTCGACTAGCCTGGAGCACAGATACGCAGTATTTT
>few|TRBV25-1|TRBD1|TRBJ2-5
CASSEYGTGEETQYF
TGTGCCAGCAGTGAATACGGGACAGGGGAAGAGACCCAGTACTTC
>-|TRBV28|-|TRBJ1-3
CASNPGGNTIYF
TGTGCCAGCAATCCGGGCGGAAACACCATATATTTT
>-|TRBV5-4|TRBD1|TRBJ2-5
CASSSWTGWEETQYF
TGTGCCAGCAGCTCCTGGACAGGATGGGAAGAGACCCAGTACTTC
>-|TRBV6-1|-|TRBJ1-3
CASSVSAQGNSGNTIYF
TGTGCCAGCAGTGTTAGTGCTCAGGGGAACTCTGGAAACACCATATATTTT
>-|TRBV3-1|TRBD1|TRBJ2-7
CASSQGYSSGTGRDEQYF
TGTGCCAGCAGCCAAGGCTATTCCTCCGGGACAGGGAGAGACGAGCAGTACTTC
>medium-sized|TRBV6-1|-|TRBJ1-5
CASSEAGRGQPQHF
TGTGCCAGCAGTGAGGCGGGGAGGGGTCAGCCCCAGCATTTT
>-|TRBV19|-|TRBJ2-5
CASWDTIKETQYF
TGTGCCAGCTGGGATACAATTAAGGAGACCCAGTACTTC
>few|TRBV5-4|TRBD1|TRBJ2-7
CASSPAGQGAEQYF
TGTGCCAGCAGCCCGGCGGGACAGGGGGCCGAGCAGTACTTC
>-|TRBV11-3|-|TRBJ2-5
CASSYGHAETQYF
TGTGCCAGCAGCTACGGACATGCGGAGACCCAGTACTTC
>-|TRBV6-1|TRBD1|TRBJ1-1
CASSEGTGSNTEAFF
TGTGCCAGCAGTGAAGGGACAGGGAGCAACACTGAAGCTTTCTTT
>-|TRBV5-5|-|TRBJ1-2
CASSLVQRNNYGYTF
TGTGCCAGCAGCTTGGTCCAGAGGAACAACTATGGCTACACCTTC
>-|TRBV27|-|TRBJ2-2
CASRWGESGELFF
TGTGCCAGCAGGTGGGGAGAGTCCGGGGAGCTGTTTTTT
>-|TRBV19|-|TRBJ1-1
CASSVTGGEAFF
TGTGCCAGTAGTGTTACAGGAGGTGAAGCTTTCTTT
>few|TRBV20-1|-|TRBJ1-2
CSAQEISYGYTF
TGCAGTGCGCAGGAGATCAGCTATGGCTACACCTTC